This T cell receptor beta chain emerged from a study of blood T cell repertoires in COVID-19. At the level of the study: The samples span acute and convalescent COVID-19 from the United States, Italy and Spain.

Under the authors' procedure: From reference gene primer amplification, estimates of nucleated cell counts were derived. Clones were read by immunoSEQ multiplex PCR, and TCRdb kept only the in-frame ones, dropping some. The V and J calls and clone size come from that table; D and trimming were worked out from the DNA. This repertoire shows 50,000 to 75,000 clones, about 90% found once; its top ten account for 5.1%. CDR3 length: 14 residues. Germline-derived CDR1 and CDR2 are LGHDT and YNNKEL (reference sequence). V shed 4 bases and J shed 8 bases, with 12 bases lying between them. The V gene is TRBV3-1 (or the pseudogene TRBV3-2), the J gene TRBJ1-6; D is possibly TRBD1 (6 bases). The clonotype originates from an elderly man in a cohort sampled during active COVID-19. The sample comprised peripheral blood. This CDR3 reads CASSPGQSYSPLHF. CDR3 nucleotide sequence: TGTGCCAGCAGCCCCGGACAGTCTTATTCACCCCTCCACTTT.